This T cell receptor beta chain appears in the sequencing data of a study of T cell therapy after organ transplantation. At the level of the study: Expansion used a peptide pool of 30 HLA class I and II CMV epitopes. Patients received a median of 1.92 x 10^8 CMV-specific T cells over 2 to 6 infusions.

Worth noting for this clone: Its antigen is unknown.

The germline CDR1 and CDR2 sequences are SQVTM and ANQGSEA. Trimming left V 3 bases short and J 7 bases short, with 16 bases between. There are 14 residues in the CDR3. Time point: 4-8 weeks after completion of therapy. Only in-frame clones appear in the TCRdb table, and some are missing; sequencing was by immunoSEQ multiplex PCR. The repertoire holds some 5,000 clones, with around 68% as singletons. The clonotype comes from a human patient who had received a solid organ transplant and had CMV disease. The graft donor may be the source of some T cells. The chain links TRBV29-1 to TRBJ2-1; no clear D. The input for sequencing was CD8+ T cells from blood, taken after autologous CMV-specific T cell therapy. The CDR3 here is CSVDVRLPVNEQFF. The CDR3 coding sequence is TGCAGCGTTGACGTCAGGCTCCCCGTGAATGAGCAGTTCTTC.